This T cell receptor (beta chain) was recorded in a study of blood T cell repertoires in COVID-19. Germline lookup yields CDR1 SEHNR and CDR2 FQNEAQ (reference sequence). There are 14 residues in the CDR3. V gave up 1 base and J gave up 4 bases, with 8 bases separating them. Data came from immunoSEQ multiplex PCR; TCRdb stores just in-frame clones and leaves some out. Of 150,000 or so clones listed, around 74% were seen once; the top ten hold roughly 8%. This TCR derives from a woman aged 60-75 years with COVID-19, enrolled during active disease. The chain links TRBV7-9 to TRBJ1-3; unclear D gene. The source material was peripheral blood. CDR3 bases: TGTGCCAGCAGCTTAGTTTCGCGCGGAAACACCATATATTTT. Translating gives CASSLVSRGNTIYF.